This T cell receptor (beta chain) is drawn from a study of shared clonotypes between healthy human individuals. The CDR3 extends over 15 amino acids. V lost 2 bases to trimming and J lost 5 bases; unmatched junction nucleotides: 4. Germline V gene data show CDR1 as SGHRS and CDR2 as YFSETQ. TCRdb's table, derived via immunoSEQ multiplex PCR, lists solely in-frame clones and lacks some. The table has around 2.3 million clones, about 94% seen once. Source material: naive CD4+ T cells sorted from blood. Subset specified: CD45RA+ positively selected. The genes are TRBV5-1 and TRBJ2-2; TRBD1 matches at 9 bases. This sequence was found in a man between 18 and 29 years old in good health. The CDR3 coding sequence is TGCGCCAGCAGCTTAGGGACAGGGAAAACCGGGGAGCTGTTTTTT. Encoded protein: CASSLGTGKTGELFF. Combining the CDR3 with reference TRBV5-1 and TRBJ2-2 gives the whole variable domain KAGVTQTPRYLIKTRGQQVTLSCSPISGHRSVSWYQQTPGQGLQFLFEYFSETQRNKGNFPGRFSGRQFSNSRSEMNVSTLELGDSALYLCASSLGTGKTGELFFGEGSRLTVL.